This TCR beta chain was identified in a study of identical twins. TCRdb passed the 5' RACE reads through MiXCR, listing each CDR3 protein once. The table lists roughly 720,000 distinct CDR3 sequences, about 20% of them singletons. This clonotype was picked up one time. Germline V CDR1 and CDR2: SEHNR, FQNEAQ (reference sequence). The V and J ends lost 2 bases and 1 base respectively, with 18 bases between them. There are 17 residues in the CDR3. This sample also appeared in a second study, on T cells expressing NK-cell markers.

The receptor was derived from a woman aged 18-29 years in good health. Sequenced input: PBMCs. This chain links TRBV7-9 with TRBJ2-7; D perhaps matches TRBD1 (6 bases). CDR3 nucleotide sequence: TGTGCCAGCAGCTTAACATGGGGGCTGACTCATTCCTACGAGCAGTACTTC. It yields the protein CASSLTWGLTHSYEQYF.